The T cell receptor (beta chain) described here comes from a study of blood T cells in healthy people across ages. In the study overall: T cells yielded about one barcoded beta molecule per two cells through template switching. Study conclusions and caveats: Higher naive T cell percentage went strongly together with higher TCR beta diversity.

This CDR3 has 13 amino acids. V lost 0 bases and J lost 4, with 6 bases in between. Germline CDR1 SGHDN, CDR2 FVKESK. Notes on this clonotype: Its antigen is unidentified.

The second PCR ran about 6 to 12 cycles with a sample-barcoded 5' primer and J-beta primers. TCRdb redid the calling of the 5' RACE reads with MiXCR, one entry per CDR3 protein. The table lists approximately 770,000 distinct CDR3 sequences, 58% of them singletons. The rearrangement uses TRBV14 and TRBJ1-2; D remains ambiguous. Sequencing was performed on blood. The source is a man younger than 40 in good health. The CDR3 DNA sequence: TGTGCCAGCAGCCAAGATTGGATCTATGGCTACACCTTC. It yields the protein CASSQDWIYGYTF.